A selection of T cell receptor beta chains follows, all from one sample in a study of T-cell memory formation after mild COVID-19. TCRdb reprocessed the 5' RACE reads with MiXCR, giving one entry per CDR3 protein. The sample has 530,000 or so distinct CDR3 sequences; roughly 17% are singletons. The sequenced material came from PBMCs or a T cell subset sorted from them (not recorded which). The receptors come from an adult woman who had mild COVID-19 (a few samples of this study predate the infection). Cell type and time point are not known. CDR3s include the opening cysteine and the closing phenylalanine or tryptophan. D genes are given only for firm matches. Some rows have no size entry. The others give once, few or many, or a class for an expanded clone.

d_gene: TRBD1; j_gene: TRBJ2-7; abundance: many; v_gene: TRBV4-3; CDR3aa: CASSFSGTGESYEQYF; CDR3nt: TGCGCCAGCAGTTTTTCCGGGACAGGGGAATCCTACGAGCAGTACTTC
d_gene: -; j_gene: TRBJ2-3; abundance: -; v_gene: TRBV30; CDR3aa: CAWSLATGAQYF; CDR3nt: TGTGCCTGGAGCCTAGCGACCGGGGCGCAGTATTTT
d_gene: TRBD1; j_gene: TRBJ2-6; abundance: many; v_gene: TRBV25-1; CDR3aa: CASSEAGGESGANVLTF; CDR3nt: TGTGCCAGCAGTGAGGCAGGGGGCGAATCTGGGGCCAACGTCCTGACTTTC
d_gene: -; j_gene: TRBJ2-7; abundance: -; v_gene: TRBV6-5; CDR3aa: CATRPRGAQGVNEQYF; CDR3nt: TGTGCCACCCGACCCAGGGGGGCCCAGGGGGTCAACGAGCAGTACTTC
d_gene: TRBD2; j_gene: TRBJ2-7; abundance: few; v_gene: TRBV27; CDR3aa: CASRAGPSSYEQYF; CDR3nt: TGTGCCAGCAGAGCGGGGCCCAGCTCCTACGAGCAGTACTTC
d_gene: -; j_gene: TRBJ2-7; abundance: few; v_gene: TRBV6-6; CDR3aa: CASSTPSSYEQYF; CDR3nt: TGTGCCAGCAGTACCCCGAGCTCCTACGAGCAGTACTTC
d_gene: -; j_gene: TRBJ2-5; abundance: few; v_gene: TRBV27; CDR3aa: CASSPLGAGKETQYF; CDR3nt: TGTGCCAGCAGTCCCCTAGGGGCAGGGAAGGAGACCCAGTACTTC
d_gene: TRBD1; j_gene: TRBJ2-7; abundance: few; v_gene: TRBV2; CDR3aa: CASTPRTGFYEQYF; CDR3nt: TGTGCCAGCACCCCCCGGACAGGGTTCTACGAGCAGTACTTC
d_gene: -; j_gene: TRBJ2-1; abundance: few; v_gene: TRBV15; CDR3aa: CATSRDGGSSSYNEQFF; CDR3nt: TGTGCCACCAGCAGAGATGGGGGGTCAAGCTCCTACAATGAGCAGTTCTTC
d_gene: -; j_gene: TRBJ2-2; abundance: -; v_gene: TRBV27; CDR3aa: CASSLLGGGSGELFF; CDR3nt: TGTGCCAGCAGTTTATTGGGAGGAGGTTCCGGGGAGCTGTTTTTT
d_gene: TRBD1; j_gene: TRBJ2-1; abundance: few; v_gene: TRBV18; CDR3aa: CASSPPRGSGEQFF; CDR3nt: TGTGCCAGCTCACCACCCAGGGGGAGCGGTGAGCAGTTCTTC
d_gene: -; j_gene: TRBJ1-6; abundance: few; v_gene: TRBV20-1; CDR3aa: CSAEQANNSPLHF; CDR3nt: TGCAGTGCAGAGCAGGCTAATAATTCACCCCTCCACTTT
d_gene: TRBD1; j_gene: TRBJ1-4; abundance: -; v_gene: TRBV4-1; CDR3aa: CASSSTGTGTNEKLFF; CDR3nt: TGCGCCAGCAGCTCTACGGGGACAGGGACTAATGAAAAACTGTTTTTT
d_gene: TRBD1; j_gene: TRBJ2-1; abundance: -; v_gene: TRBV11-2; CDR3aa: CASTQAGTGKPRPFF; CDR3nt: TGTGCCAGCACCCAAGCCGGGACAGGGAAACCTAGGCCGTTCTTC
d_gene: TRBD2; j_gene: TRBJ2-1; abundance: -; v_gene: TRBV5-1; CDR3aa: CASSSGTSDYNEQFF; CDR3nt: TGCGCCAGCAGCTCCGGGACTAGCGACTACAATGAGCAGTTCTTC
d_gene: -; j_gene: TRBJ1-5; abundance: many; v_gene: TRBV4-1; CDR3aa: CASSGSGGPQHF; CDR3nt: TGCGCCAGCAGCGGATCCGGGGGGCCCCAGCATTTT
d_gene: -; j_gene: TRBJ2-1; abundance: -; v_gene: TRBV5-1; CDR3aa: CASSLQLGYNEQFF; CDR3nt: TGCGCCAGCAGCTTACAACTGGGCTACAATGAGCAGTTCTTC
d_gene: -; j_gene: TRBJ2-1; abundance: -; v_gene: TRBV5-1; CDR3aa: CASSTMLNNEQFF; CDR3nt: TGCGCCAGCTCAACGATGCTAAACAATGAGCAGTTCTTC
d_gene: TRBD1; j_gene: TRBJ2-7; abundance: -; v_gene: TRBV5-1; CDR3aa: CASSLGQGLNEQYF; CDR3nt: TGCGCCAGCAGCTTGGGACAGGGGCTAAACGAGCAGTACTTC
d_gene: TRBD1; j_gene: TRBJ1-6; abundance: few; v_gene: TRBV20-1; CDR3aa: CSARDGRQGGSYSPLHF; CDR3nt: TGCAGTGCTAGAGATGGGAGGCAGGGGGGGAGTTATTCACCCCTCCACTTT
d_gene: -; j_gene: TRBJ1-1; abundance: -; v_gene: TRBV6-1; CDR3aa: CASSEDQVRGEAFF; CDR3nt: TGTGCCAGCAGTGAAGATCAGGTGAGGGGTGAAGCTTTCTTT
d_gene: TRBD2; j_gene: TRBJ2-7; abundance: few; v_gene: TRBV11-2; CDR3aa: CASSFDAWSGKSYEQYF; CDR3nt: TGTGCCAGCAGCTTTGATGCCTGGAGCGGGAAGTCCTACGAGCAGTACTTC
d_gene: -; j_gene: TRBJ1-5; abundance: few; v_gene: TRBV4-3; CDR3aa: CARACAPRGIINQPQHF; CDR3nt: TGCGCCAGGGCTTGTGCCCCCAGGGGTATTATCAATCAGCCCCAGCATTTT
d_gene: TRBD1; j_gene: TRBJ1-1; abundance: few; v_gene: TRBV2; CDR3aa: CASRPEQGAAEAFF; CDR3nt: TGTGCCAGCAGGCCCGAACAGGGGGCGGCTGAAGCTTTCTTT
d_gene: TRBD1; j_gene: TRBJ1-4; abundance: few; v_gene: TRBV3-1; CDR3aa: CASSLDRGANEKLFF; CDR3nt: TGTGCCAGCAGCCTCGACAGGGGAGCTAATGAAAAACTGTTTTTT
d_gene: -; j_gene: TRBJ2-5; abundance: -; v_gene: TRBV5-4; CDR3aa: CASSDLGETQYF; CDR3nt: TGTGCCAGCAGCGATCTGGGAGAGACCCAGTACTTC
d_gene: TRBD2; j_gene: TRBJ2-3; abundance: -; v_gene: TRBV20-1; CDR3aa: CSDLMSGNSGGACWSTDTQYF; CDR3nt: TGCAGTGACCTTATGAGTGGAAATAGCGGGGGGGCTTGTTGGAGCACAGATACGCAGTATTTT
d_gene: TRBD2; j_gene: TRBJ2-3; abundance: -; v_gene: TRBV3-1; CDR3aa: CASSQGSLLAGDADTQYF; CDR3nt: TGTGCCAGCAGCCAGGGGTCGCTGCTAGCGGGAGACGCAGATACGCAGTATTTT
d_gene: TRBD2; j_gene: TRBJ2-6; abundance: few; v_gene: TRBV11-2; CDR3aa: CASSLDVPAGGSSGANVLTF; CDR3nt: TGTGCCAGCAGCTTAGATGTCCCAGCGGGAGGCAGCTCTGGGGCCAACGTCCTGACTTTC
d_gene: -; j_gene: TRBJ1-2; abundance: -; v_gene: TRBV19; CDR3aa: CASSWMGGTYGYTF; CDR3nt: TGTGCCAGTAGTTGGATGGGGGGGACGTATGGCTACACCTTC
d_gene: -; j_gene: TRBJ2-7; abundance: many; v_gene: TRBV5-1; CDR3aa: CASSPTWGLSYEQYF; CDR3nt: TGCGCCAGCAGCCCAACTTGGGGACTTTCCTACGAGCAGTACTTC
d_gene: -; j_gene: TRBJ1-2; abundance: few; v_gene: TRBV30; CDR3aa: CAWDAYPDGEGQFGYTF; CDR3nt: TGTGCCTGGGACGCATACCCTGACGGGGAGGGTCAATTTGGCTACACCTTC
d_gene: -; j_gene: TRBJ1-1; abundance: many; v_gene: TRBV10-3; CDR3aa: CSTRVPGGTEAFF; CDR3nt: TGTTCTACCCGGGTCCCTGGGGGCACTGAAGCTTTCTTT
d_gene: -; j_gene: TRBJ1-1; abundance: many; v_gene: TRBV7-3; CDR3aa: CASSLSGTANTEAFF; CDR3nt: TGTGCCAGCAGCTTGTCCGGGACGGCGAACACTGAAGCTTTCTTT
d_gene: TRBD2; j_gene: TRBJ2-1; abundance: -; v_gene: TRBV10-3; CDR3aa: CAISGASGELYNEQFF; CDR3nt: TGTGCCATCAGTGGGGCTAGCGGGGAGTTATACAATGAGCAGTTCTTC
d_gene: -; j_gene: TRBJ2-4; abundance: many; v_gene: TRBV7-9; CDR3aa: CASSPQASGPVKNIQYF; CDR3nt: TGTGCCAGCAGCCCCCAGGCCAGCGGGCCAGTCAAAAACATTCAGTACTTC
d_gene: -; j_gene: TRBJ1-1; abundance: -; v_gene: TRBV12-3/TRBV12-4; CDR3aa: CASSLYSSEAFF; CDR3nt: TGTGCCAGCAGTTTATACTCCTCCGAAGCTTTCTTT
d_gene: TRBD2; j_gene: TRBJ2-1; abundance: -; v_gene: TRBV3-1; CDR3aa: CASSQLAGLSYNEQFF; CDR3nt: TGTGCCAGCAGCCAACTAGCGGGGTTGTCCTACAATGAGCAGTTCTTC
d_gene: -; j_gene: TRBJ1-1; abundance: -; v_gene: TRBV18; CDR3aa: CASSPNRGGMILTEAFF; CDR3nt: TGTGCCAGCTCACCTAATCGGGGGGGCATGATACTCACTGAAGCTTTCTTT
d_gene: -; j_gene: TRBJ2-1; abundance: many; v_gene: TRBV3-1; CDR3aa: CASSSMYGRAYNEQFF; CDR3nt: TGTGCCAGCAGCTCCATGTACGGGCGGGCCTACAATGAGCAGTTCTTC
d_gene: -; j_gene: TRBJ2-5; abundance: few; v_gene: TRBV9; CDR3aa: CASSVSPANQETQYF; CDR3nt: TGTGCCAGCAGCGTATCTCCTGCGAACCAAGAGACCCAGTACTTC
d_gene: -; j_gene: TRBJ2-5; abundance: few; v_gene: TRBV4-3; CDR3aa: CASSQDIRGFQETQYF; CDR3nt: TGCGCCAGCAGCCAAGATATCCGGGGGTTCCAAGAGACCCAGTACTTC
d_gene: -; j_gene: TRBJ2-5; abundance: -; v_gene: TRBV7-3; CDR3aa: CASSKVGLGKETQYF; CDR3nt: TGTGCCAGCAGCAAGGTCGGACTCGGGAAAGAGACCCAGTACTTC
d_gene: TRBD1; j_gene: TRBJ1-1; abundance: few; v_gene: TRBV5-4; CDR3aa: CASSPGQGRLNTEAFF; CDR3nt: TGTGCCAGCAGCCCGGGACAGGGACGGTTGAACACTGAAGCTTTCTTT
d_gene: -; j_gene: TRBJ2-3; abundance: few; v_gene: TRBV15; CDR3aa: CATSRDAGRKDTQYF; CDR3nt: TGTGCCACCAGTCGGGATGCGGGACGGAAAGATACGCAGTATTTT
d_gene: TRBD1; j_gene: TRBJ2-7; abundance: many; v_gene: TRBV29-1; CDR3aa: CSYRDRENYEQYF; CDR3nt: TGCAGCTACCGGGACAGGGAGAACTACGAGCAGTACTTC
d_gene: -; j_gene: TRBJ2-1; abundance: -; v_gene: TRBV9; CDR3aa: CASSVKSSEIIGSYNEQFF; CDR3nt: TGTGCCAGCAGCGTAAAATCTAGCGAGATCATAGGCTCCTACAATGAGCAGTTCTTC
d_gene: -; j_gene: TRBJ1-1; abundance: many; v_gene: TRBV20-1; CDR3aa: CSARGAYRSTEAFF; CDR3nt: TGCAGTGCTCGAGGCGCCTATAGGAGCACTGAAGCTTTCTTT
d_gene: -; j_gene: TRBJ2-3; abundance: -; v_gene: TRBV20-1; CDR3aa: CSAGPGIKDTQYF; CDR3nt: TGCAGTGCGGGGCCCGGGATTAAGGATACGCAGTATTTT
d_gene: TRBD1; j_gene: TRBJ2-7; abundance: -; v_gene: TRBV7-6; CDR3aa: CASSLTGTGMSYEQYF; CDR3nt: TGTGCCAGCAGCTTAACCGGGACAGGGATGTCCTACGAGCAGTACTTC
d_gene: TRBD1; j_gene: TRBJ2-5; abundance: -; v_gene: TRBV25-1; CDR3aa: CASSVTGTGRTQYF; CDR3nt: TGTGCCAGCAGCGTAACCGGGACAGGGCGGACCCAGTACTTC
d_gene: -; j_gene: TRBJ1-5; abundance: -; v_gene: TRBV7-9; CDR3aa: CASSASKWGHRNQPQHF; CDR3nt: TGTGCCAGCAGCGCCTCGAAGTGGGGACATCGCAATCAGCCCCAGCATTTT
d_gene: TRBD1; j_gene: TRBJ1-1; abundance: few; v_gene: TRBV25-1; CDR3aa: CASSEYRGLEAFF; CDR3nt: TGTGCCAGCAGTGAATACAGGGGGCTTGAAGCTTTCTTT
d_gene: -; j_gene: TRBJ1-1; abundance: -; v_gene: TRBV5-1; CDR3aa: CASSLDPGMDTEAFF; CDR3nt: TGCGCCAGCAGCCTCGACCCAGGGATGGACACTGAAGCTTTCTTT
d_gene: -; j_gene: TRBJ1-2; abundance: few; v_gene: TRBV7-9; CDR3aa: CASSLAVYGYTF; CDR3nt: TGTGCCAGCAGCTTAGCTGTCTATGGCTACACCTTC